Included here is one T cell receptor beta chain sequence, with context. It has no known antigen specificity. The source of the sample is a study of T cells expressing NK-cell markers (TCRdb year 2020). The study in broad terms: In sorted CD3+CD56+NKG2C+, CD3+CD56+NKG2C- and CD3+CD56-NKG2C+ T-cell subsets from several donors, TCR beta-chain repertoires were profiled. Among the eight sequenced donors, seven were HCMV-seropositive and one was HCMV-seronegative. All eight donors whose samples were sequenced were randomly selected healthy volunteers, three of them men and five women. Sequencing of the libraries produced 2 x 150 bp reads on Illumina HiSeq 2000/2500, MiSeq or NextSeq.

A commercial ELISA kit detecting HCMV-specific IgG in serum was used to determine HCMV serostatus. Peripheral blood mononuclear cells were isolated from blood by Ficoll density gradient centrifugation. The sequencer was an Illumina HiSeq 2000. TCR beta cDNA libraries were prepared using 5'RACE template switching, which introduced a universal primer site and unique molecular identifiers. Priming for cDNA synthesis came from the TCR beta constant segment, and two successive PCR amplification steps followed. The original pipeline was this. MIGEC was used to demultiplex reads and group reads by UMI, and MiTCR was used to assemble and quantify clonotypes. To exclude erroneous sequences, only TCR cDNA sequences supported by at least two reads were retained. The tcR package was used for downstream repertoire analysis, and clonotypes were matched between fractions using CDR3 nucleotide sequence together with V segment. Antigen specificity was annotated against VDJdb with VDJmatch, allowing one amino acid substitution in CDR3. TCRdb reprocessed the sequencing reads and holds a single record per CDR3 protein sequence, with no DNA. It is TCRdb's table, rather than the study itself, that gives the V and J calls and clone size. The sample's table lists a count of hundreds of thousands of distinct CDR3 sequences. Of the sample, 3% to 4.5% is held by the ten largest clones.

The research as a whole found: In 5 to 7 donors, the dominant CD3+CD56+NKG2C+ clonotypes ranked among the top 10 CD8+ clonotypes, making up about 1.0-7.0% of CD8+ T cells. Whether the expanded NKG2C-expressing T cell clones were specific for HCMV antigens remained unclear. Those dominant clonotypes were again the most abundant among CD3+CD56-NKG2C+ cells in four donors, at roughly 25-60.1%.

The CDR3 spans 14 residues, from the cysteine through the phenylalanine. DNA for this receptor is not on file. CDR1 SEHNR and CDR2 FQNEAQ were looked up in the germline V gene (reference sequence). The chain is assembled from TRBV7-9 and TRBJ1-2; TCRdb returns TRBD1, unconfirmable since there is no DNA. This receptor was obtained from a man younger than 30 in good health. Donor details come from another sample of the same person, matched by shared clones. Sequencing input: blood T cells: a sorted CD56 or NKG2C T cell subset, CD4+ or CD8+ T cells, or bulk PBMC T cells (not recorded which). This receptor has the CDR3 CASGGQNPNYGYTF.